The sequence of this T cell receptor (beta chain) was determined in a study of Tregs in tolerant kidney transplant recipients. Findings and caveats of the study: Tregs expanded with activated donor B cells seemed most donor-specific.

Only in-frame clones appear in the TCRdb table, and some are missing; sequencing was by immunoSEQ multiplex PCR. The sample comprises some 110,000 clones, around 94% of which are singletons, and less than 0.7% rests with the top ten. As concerns this clone: Its cognate antigen is unknown.

Unstimulated Tregs (CD4+CD25+CD127-) and CD4+CD25- non-Tregs were sorted from PBMCs. Unmatched junction bases numbered 11, after V lost 2 bases and J lost 4 bases. The germline CDR1 and CDR2 sequences are SGHKS and YYEKEE (reference sequence). The CDR3 is 16 amino acids. Sequencing was done on a sample of CD4+ T cells from blood. The chain combines TRBV5-5 with TRBJ1-2; TRBD1 aligns across 7 bases. This receptor was obtained from a human donor in good health. CDR3 bases: TGTGCCAGCAGCTTAGACCACAGGGGCCTTCTCTATGGCTACACCTTC. It is translated as CASSLDHRGLLYGYTF.